These T cell receptor beta chains were read from a single sample in a study of cytomegalovirus exposure and HLA in healthy donors. TCRdb's table, derived via immunoSEQ multiplex PCR, lists solely in-frame clones and lacks some. The table records roughly 140,000 clones, around 79% of them present only once. The sequenced sample consisted of PBMCs. The receptor source for this set is a man aged 25 to 40 in good health and CMV-seropositive. CDR3s include the opening cysteine and the closing phenylalanine or tryptophan. Each record gives: D gene, V gene, J gene, clone size, CDR3 protein, CDR3 DNA. A D gene is named only where the DNA matches it firmly. A clone size is listed for some rows: how often the clone was seen (once, few, many), or a class if it is expanded.

>TRBD1|TRBV28|TRBJ2-5|NA
CASSSVGQGAQKTQYF
TGTGCCAGCAGTTCAGTGGGACAGGGGGCGCAAAAGACCCAGTACTTC
>TRBD1|TRBV5-1|TRBJ2-5|NA
CASSLDPDRGWETQYF
TGCGCCAGCAGCTTGGACCCGGACAGGGGATGGGAGACCCAGTACTTC
>TRBD2|TRBV4-1|TRBJ2-3|NA
CASSPTSGSDTQYF
TGCGCCAGCAGCCCGACTAGCGGATCAGATACGCAGTATTTT
>TRBD2|TRBV18|TRBJ2-2|NA
CASSPPTSGSNTGELFF
TGTGCCAGCTCACCACCGACTAGCGGGAGTAACACCGGGGAGCTGTTTTTT
>TRBD2|TRBV28|TRBJ2-7|NA
CASSESGTSYEQYF
TGTGCCAGCAGTGAGAGCGGGACCTCCTACGAGCAGTACTTC
>TRBD1|TRBV6-6|TRBJ1-2|NA
CASRNTGDGYTF
TGTGCCAGCAGAAATACAGGGGATGGCTACACCTTC
>TRBD1|TRBV2|TRBJ1-5|NA
CASSWTGGSNQPQHF
TGTGCCAGCTCCTGGACAGGGGGAAGCAATCAGCCCCAGCATTTT
>NA|TRBV2|TRBJ1-2|NA
CASSDWSGDGYTF
TGTGCCAGCAGTGATTGGTCCGGGGATGGCTACACCTTC
>NA|TRBV27|TRBJ2-3|NA
CASSVKLARRADTQYF
TGTGCCAGCAGCGTAAAACTAGCAAGGCGGGCAGATACGCAGTATTTT
>TRBD1|TRBV7-8|TRBJ2-3|NA
CASSLRTGDYTQYF
TGTGCCAGCAGCTTACGGACAGGGGATTATACGCAGTATTTT
>NA|TRBV7-2|TRBJ2-2|NA
CASSFTDTGELFF
TGTGCCAGCAGCTTCACAGACACCGGGGAGCTGTTTTTT
>NA|TRBV4-3|TRBJ2-3|NA
CASSQGGIPSDTQYF
TGCGCCAGCAGCCAAGGAGGGATTCCGTCGGATACGCAGTATTTT
>TRBD1|TRBV27|TRBJ2-1|NA
CASSLSGQGAWEQFF
TGTGCCAGCAGTTTATCGGGACAGGGGGCATGGGAGCAGTTCTTC
>TRBD2|TRBV5-1|TRBJ2-7|NA
CASRPPGLAGGPRSYEQYF
TGCGCCAGCAGACCTCCGGGACTAGCGGGAGGGCCTCGTTCCTACGAGCAGTACTTC
>NA|TRBV19|TRBJ2-3|NA
CASSGRDSRTDTQYF
TGTGCCAGTAGTGGGCGGGACTCACGCACAGATACGCAGTATTTT
>NA|TRBV5-8|TRBJ2-1|few
CASSLVYRESEQFF
TGTGCCAGCAGCTTGGTATATCGAGAGAGTGAGCAGTTCTTC
>NA|TRBV19|TRBJ2-7|NA
CASSIGRNYEQYF
TGTGCCAGTAGTATAGGCAGGAACTACGAGCAGTACTTC
>NA|TRBV5-4|TRBJ1-1|NA
CASSLRGDTEAFF
TGTGCCAGCAGCTTGCGGGGGGACACTGAAGCTTTCTTT
>TRBD1|TRBV5-4|TRBJ1-2|NA
CASSLGDREDGYTF
TGTGCCAGCAGCTTGGGGGACAGGGAGGACGGCTACACCTTC
>NA|TRBV6-6|TRBJ2-3|NA
CASSSPWPQRDTQYF
TGTGCCAGCAGTTCCCCATGGCCTCAGCGGGATACGCAGTATTTT
>NA|TRBV21-1|TRBJ1-5|once
CASSTQGACNQPQHF
TGTGCCAGCAGCACACAGGGGGCTTGCAATCAGCCCCAGCATTTT
>TRBD1|TRBV6-1|TRBJ1-6|once
CASSSQGINSPLHF
TGTGCCAGCAGTTCACAGGGGATTAATTCACCCCTCCACTTT
>TRBD1|TRBV28|TRBJ1-4|once
CASSLGTRGNVKLFF
TGTGCCAGCAGTTTAGGCACCAGGGGGAATGTGAAACTGTTTTTT
>NA|TRBV7-9|TRBJ1-6|NA
CASSPVGASYNSPLHF
TGTGCCAGCAGCCCGGTAGGGGCCTCCTATAATTCACCCCTCCACTTT
>TRBD2|TRBV14|TRBJ2-3|NA
CASSQRRPRGADTQYF
TGTGCCAGCAGTCAACGCCGTCCCCGGGGGGCAGATACGCAGTATTTT
>TRBD1|TRBV2|TRBJ2-7|NA
CASSEGQLAYEQYF
TGTGCCAGCAGCGAGGGACAGCTAGCCTACGAGCAGTACTTC
>NA|TRBV5-5|TRBJ2-7|NA
CASSSSAGSYEQYF
TGTGCCAGCAGCTCCTCGGCAGGATCCTACGAGCAGTACTTC
>TRBD1|TRBV7-2|TRBJ1-3|NA
CASSLVTGASGNTIYF
TGTGCCAGCAGCTTAGTCACAGGGGCGTCTGGAAACACCATATATTTT
>TRBD2|TRBV5-4|TRBJ2-1|NA
CASSSGTSVGWEQFF
TGTGCCAGCAGCTCCGGGACTAGCGTCGGGTGGGAGCAGTTCTTC
>NA|TRBV2|TRBJ1-4|few
CASMRGGNEKLFF
TGTGCCAGCATGAGGGGCGGGAACGAAAAACTGTTTTTT
>TRBD1|TRBV9|TRBJ2-7|NA
CASKQGAREQYF
TGTGCCAGCAAGCAGGGGGCGCGGGAGCAGTACTTC
>TRBD2|TRBV29-1|TRBJ2-1|once
CSVEGLAGGDFF
TGCAGCGTTGAAGGACTAGCGGGAGGTGACTTCTTC
>TRBD1|TRBV7-9|TRBJ2-5|NA
CASSLYRPKGGVGETQYF
TGTGCCAGCAGCTTATACCGCCCGAAAGGGGGCGTTGGGGAGACCCAGTACTTC
>TRBD1|TRBV6-1|TRBJ2-2|few
CASSEGTGDTGELFF
TGTGCCAGCAGTGAGGGGACAGGGGACACCGGGGAGCTGTTTTTT
>TRBD1|TRBV4-1|TRBJ2-7|once
CASSQETGAWEQYF
TGCGCCAGCAGCCAAGAAACAGGGGCTTGGGAGCAGTACTTC
>TRBD1|TRBV27|TRBJ2-1|NA
CASSLVGTGDNEQFF
TGTGCCAGCAGTTTAGTCGGGACAGGGGACAATGAGCAGTTCTTC
>TRBD1|TRBV27|TRBJ2-1|NA
CASSSRGYNEQFF
TGTGCCAGCAGTTCCAGGGGGTACAATGAGCAGTTCTTC
>NA|TRBV14|TRBJ2-7|NA
CASSQGSGHLPWEQYF
TGTGCCAGCAGCCAAGGAAGCGGCCATCTGCCTTGGGAGCAGTACTTC
>NA|TRBV5-6|TRBJ2-1|NA
CASSLPSSTRGFF
TGTGCCAGCAGCTTGCCGTCGTCGACTAGAGGGTTCTTC
>NA|TRBV11-3|TRBJ1-2|NA
CASSLDKAHGYTF
TGTGCCAGCAGCTTAGATAAAGCCCACGGCTACACCTTC
>NA|TRBV19|TRBJ1-5|NA
CASSIMYGASEPQHF
TGTGCCAGTAGTATTATGTACGGGGCTAGCGAGCCCCAGCATTTT
>TRBD1|TRBV6-1|TRBJ2-1|once
CASSEGQGFDEQFF
TGTGCCAGCAGTGAGGGACAGGGGTTCGATGAGCAGTTCTTC
>TRBD1|TRBV7-2|TRBJ1-1|NA
CASSLAGTGVEAFF
TGTGCCAGCAGCTTAGCTGGGACAGGAGTAGAAGCTTTTTTT
>TRBD1|TRBV5-1|TRBJ1-2|NA
CASSLIVGTGNYGYTF
TGCGCCAGCAGCTTGATAGTTGGGACAGGGAACTATGGCTACACCTTC
>NA|TRBV11-2|TRBJ2-3|NA
CASSSLLRPNTQYF
TGTGCCAGCAGCTCCCTATTGAGGCCCAATACGCAGTATTTT
>TRBD1|TRBV2|TRBJ2-5|NA
CASSQGQGEKTQYF
TGTGCCAGCAGCCAGGGACAGGGAGAGAAGACCCAGTACTTC
>NA|TRBV18|TRBJ1-5|NA
CASSWGDQPQHF
TGTGCCAGCTCATGGGGGGATCAGCCCCAGCATTTT
>NA|TRBV6-1|TRBJ1-1|few
CASSEGGGLPPGISNTEAFF
TGTGCCAGCAGTGAGGGTGGAGGGTTACCGCCCGGTATATCGAACACTGAAGCTTTCTTT